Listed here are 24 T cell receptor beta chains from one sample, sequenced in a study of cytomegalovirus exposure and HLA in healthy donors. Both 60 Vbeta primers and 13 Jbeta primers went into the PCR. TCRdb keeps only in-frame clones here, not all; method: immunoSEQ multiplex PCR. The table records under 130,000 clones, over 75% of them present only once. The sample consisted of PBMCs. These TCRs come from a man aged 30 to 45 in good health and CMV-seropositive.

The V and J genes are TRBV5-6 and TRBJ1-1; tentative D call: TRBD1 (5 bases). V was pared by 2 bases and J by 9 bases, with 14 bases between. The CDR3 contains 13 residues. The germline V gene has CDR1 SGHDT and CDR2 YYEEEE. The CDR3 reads CASSFASGAQAFF. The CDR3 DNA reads TGTGCCAGCAGCTTTGCTAGTGGGGCGCAAGCTTTCTTT.

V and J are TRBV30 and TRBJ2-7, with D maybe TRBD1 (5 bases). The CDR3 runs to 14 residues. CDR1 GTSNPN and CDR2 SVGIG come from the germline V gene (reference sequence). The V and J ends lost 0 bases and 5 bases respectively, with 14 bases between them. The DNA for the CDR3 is TGTGCCTGGAGTGTACTGGCAGGGATGGACGAGCAGTACTTC. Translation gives CAWSVLAGMDEQYF.

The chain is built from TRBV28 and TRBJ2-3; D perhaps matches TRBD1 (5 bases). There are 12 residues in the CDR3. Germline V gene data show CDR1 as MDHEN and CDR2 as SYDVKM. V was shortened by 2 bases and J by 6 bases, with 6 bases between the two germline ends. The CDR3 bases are TGTGCCAGCAGTTTAAACAGGGATACGCAGTATTTT. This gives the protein CASSLNRDTQYF.

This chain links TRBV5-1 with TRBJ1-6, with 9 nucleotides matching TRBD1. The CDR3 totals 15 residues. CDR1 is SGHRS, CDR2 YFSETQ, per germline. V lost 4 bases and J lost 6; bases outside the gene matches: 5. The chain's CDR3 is CASSAMGQGNSPLHF. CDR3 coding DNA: TGCGCCAGCAGCGCCATGGGACAGGGTAATTCACCCCTCCACTTT.

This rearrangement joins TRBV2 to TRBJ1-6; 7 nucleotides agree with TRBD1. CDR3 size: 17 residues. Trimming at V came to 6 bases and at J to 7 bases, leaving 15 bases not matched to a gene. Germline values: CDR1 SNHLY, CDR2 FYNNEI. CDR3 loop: CASSTSPGQPMNSPLHF. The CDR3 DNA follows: TGTGCCAGCAGCACGTCTCCGGGACAGCCTATGAATTCACCCCTCCACTTT.

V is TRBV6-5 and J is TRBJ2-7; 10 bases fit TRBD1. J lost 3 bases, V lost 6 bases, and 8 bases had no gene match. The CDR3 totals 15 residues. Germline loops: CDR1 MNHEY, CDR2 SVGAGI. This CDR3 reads CASSKRQGALYEQYF. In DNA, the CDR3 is TGTGCCAGCAGCAAACGACAGGGGGCCCTCTACGAGCAGTACTTC.

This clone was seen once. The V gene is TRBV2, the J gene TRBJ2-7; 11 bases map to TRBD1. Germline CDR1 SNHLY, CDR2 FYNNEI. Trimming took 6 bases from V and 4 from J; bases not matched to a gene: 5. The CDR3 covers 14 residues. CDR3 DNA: TGTGCCAGCAGCACCGGGACAGGGGGATACGAGCAGTACTTC. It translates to CASSTGTGGYEQYF.

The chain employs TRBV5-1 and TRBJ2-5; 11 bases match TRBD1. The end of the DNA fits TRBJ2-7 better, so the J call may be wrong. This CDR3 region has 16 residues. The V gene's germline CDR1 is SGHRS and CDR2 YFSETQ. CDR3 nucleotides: TGCGCCAGCAGCTTAACGGGACAGGGGGTATCCTACGAGCAGTACTTC. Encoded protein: CASSLTGQGVSYEQYF.

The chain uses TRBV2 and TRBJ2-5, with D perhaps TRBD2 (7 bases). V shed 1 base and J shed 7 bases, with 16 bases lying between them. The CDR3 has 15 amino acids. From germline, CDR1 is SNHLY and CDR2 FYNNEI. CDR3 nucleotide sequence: TGTGCCAGCAGTGAAGTGACGGGGGGCCTCGGGACCCAGTACTTC. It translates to CASSEVTGGLGTQYF.

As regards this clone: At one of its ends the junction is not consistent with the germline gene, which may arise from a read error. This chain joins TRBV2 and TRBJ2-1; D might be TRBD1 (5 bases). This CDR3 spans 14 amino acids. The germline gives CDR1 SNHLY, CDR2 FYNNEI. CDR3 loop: CASSHPTTDNEQLF. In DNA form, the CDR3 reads TGTGCCAGCAGTCACCCAACGACAGACAATGAGCAGCTCTTC.

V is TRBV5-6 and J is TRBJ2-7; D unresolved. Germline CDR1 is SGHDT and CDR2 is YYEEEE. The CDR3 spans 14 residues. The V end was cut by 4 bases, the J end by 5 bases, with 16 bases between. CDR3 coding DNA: TGTGCCAGCAGCCCCGACCCGCAGGTCGACGAGCAGTACTTC. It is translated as CASSPDPQVDEQYF.

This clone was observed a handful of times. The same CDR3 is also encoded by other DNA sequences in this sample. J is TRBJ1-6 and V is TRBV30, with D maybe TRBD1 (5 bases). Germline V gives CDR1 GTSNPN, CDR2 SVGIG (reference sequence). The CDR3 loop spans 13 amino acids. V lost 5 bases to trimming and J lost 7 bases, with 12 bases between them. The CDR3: CAWGTLRNSPLHF. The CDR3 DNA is TGTGCCTGGGGGACTTTGCGAAATTCACCCCTCCACTTT.

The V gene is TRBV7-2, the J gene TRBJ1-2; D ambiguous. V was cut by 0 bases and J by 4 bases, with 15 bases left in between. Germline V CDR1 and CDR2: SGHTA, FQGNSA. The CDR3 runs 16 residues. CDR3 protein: CASSLASEGRTYGYTF. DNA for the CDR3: TGTGCCAGCAGCTTAGCCTCGGAGGGCCGGACCTATGGCTACACCTTC.

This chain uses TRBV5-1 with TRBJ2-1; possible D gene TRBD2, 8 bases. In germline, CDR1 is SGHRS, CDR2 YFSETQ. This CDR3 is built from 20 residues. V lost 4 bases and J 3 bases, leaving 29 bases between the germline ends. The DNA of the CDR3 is TGCGCCAGCAGCCGGACAGGCGGCGGGCGGGGGGCGATCTTCTACAATGAGCAGTTCTTC. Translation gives CASSRTGGGRGAIFYNEQFF.

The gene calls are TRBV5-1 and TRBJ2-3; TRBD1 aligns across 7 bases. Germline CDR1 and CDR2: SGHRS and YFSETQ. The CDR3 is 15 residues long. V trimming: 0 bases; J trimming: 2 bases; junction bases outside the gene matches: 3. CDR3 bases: TGCGCCAGCAGCTTGGCCAGGGGGAACACAGATACGCAGTATTTT. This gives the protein CASSLARGNTDTQYF.

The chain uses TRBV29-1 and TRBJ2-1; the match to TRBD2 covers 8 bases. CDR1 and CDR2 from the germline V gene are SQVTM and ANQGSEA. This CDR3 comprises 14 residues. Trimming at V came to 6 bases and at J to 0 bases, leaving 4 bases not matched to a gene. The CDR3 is CSVAGGLSYNEQFF. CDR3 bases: TGCAGCGTGGCGGGGGGCCTCTCCTACAATGAGCAGTTCTTC.

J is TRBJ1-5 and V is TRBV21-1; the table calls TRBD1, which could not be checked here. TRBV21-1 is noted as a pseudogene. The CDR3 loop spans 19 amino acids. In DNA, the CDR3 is TGTGCCAGCAGCGCCCATAACGTAGACAGGGACAGGGGCAATCAGCCCCAGCATTTT. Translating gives CASSAHNVDRDRGNQPQHF.

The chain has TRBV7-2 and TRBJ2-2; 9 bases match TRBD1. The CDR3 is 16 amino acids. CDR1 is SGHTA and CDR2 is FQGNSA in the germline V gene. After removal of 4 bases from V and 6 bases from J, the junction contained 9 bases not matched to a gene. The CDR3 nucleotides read TGTGCCAGCAGCTCCGGGACAGGGTATGGGGCCGGGGAGCTGTTTTTT. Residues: CASSSGTGYGAGELFF.

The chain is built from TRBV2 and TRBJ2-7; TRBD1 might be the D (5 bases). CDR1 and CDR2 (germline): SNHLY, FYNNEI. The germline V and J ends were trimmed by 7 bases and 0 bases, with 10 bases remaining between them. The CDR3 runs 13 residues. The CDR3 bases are TGTGCCAGCACCTCAGGGCCCTCCTACGAGCAGTACTTC. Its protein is CASTSGPSYEQYF.

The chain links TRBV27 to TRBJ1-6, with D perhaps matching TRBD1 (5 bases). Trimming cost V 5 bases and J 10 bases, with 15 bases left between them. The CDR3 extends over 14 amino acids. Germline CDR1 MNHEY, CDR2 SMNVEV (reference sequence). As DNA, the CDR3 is TGTGCCAGCAGTCAAGGCGGGGGTCTCTCACCCCTCCACTTT. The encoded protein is CASSQGGGLSPLHF.

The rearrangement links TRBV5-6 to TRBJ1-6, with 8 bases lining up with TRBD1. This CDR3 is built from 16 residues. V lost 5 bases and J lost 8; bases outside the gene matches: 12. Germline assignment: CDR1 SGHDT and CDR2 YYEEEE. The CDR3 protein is CASRRQGPVSDSPLHF. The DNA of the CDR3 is TGTGCCAGCAGACGACAGGGGCCCGTAAGTGATTCACCCCTCCACTTT.

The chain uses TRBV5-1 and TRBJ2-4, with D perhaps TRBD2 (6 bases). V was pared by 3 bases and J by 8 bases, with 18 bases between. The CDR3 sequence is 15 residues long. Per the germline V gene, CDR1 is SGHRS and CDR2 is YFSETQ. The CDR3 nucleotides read TGCGCCAGCAGCTCGGGACTCCCGATTGCGGACATTCAGTACTTC. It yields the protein CASSSGLPIADIQYF. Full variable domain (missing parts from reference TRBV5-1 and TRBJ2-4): KAGVTQTPRYLIKTRGQQVTLSCSPISGHRSVSWYQQTPGQGLQFLFEYFSETQRNKGNFPGRFSGRQFSNSRSEMNVSTLELGDSALYLCASSSGLPIADIQYFGAGTRLSVL.

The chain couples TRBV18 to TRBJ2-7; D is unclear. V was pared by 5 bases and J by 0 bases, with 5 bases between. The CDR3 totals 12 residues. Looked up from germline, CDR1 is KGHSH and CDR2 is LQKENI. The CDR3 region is CASSSSSYEQYF. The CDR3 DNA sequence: TGTGCCAGCTCATCCTCCTCCTACGAGCAGTACTTC.

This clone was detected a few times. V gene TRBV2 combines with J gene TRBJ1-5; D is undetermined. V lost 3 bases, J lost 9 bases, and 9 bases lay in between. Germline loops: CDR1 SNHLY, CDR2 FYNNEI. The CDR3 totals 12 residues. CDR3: CASSDEGSPQHF. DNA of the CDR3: TGTGCCAGCAGTGACGAGGGTTCGCCCCAGCATTTT.